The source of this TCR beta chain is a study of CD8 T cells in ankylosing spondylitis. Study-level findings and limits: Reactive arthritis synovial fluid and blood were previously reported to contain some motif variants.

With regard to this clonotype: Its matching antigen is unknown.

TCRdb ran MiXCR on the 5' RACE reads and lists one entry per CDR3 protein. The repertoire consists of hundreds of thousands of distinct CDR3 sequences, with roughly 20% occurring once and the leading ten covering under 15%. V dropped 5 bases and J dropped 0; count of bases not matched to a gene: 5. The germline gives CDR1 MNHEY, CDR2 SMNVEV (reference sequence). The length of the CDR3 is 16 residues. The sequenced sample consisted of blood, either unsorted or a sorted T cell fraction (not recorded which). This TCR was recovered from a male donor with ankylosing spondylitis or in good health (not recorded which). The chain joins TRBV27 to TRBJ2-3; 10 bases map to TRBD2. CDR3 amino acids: CASSITSGDSTDTQYF. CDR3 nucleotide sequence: TGTGCCAGCAGTATTACTAGCGGGGATAGCACAGATACGCAGTATTTT.